These T cell receptor beta chains were read from a single sample in a study of cytomegalovirus exposure and HLA in healthy donors. Only in-frame clones appear in the TCRdb table, and some are missing; sequencing was by immunoSEQ multiplex PCR. The repertoire consists of about 120,000 clones, with over 75% occurring once and the leading ten covering just under 6.5%. Sequencing input: PBMCs. All receptors derive from a woman aged 18-30 years in good health and CMV-seropositive. Each CDR3 is given with its conserved first and last residue. A D gene is named only where the DNA matches it firmly. For some rows the clone size is stated as once, few or many, or as a class when expanded; others skip it.

-	TRBV27	TRBD2	TRBJ2-7	CASSLSGTFYEQYF	TGTGCCAGCAGTCTTAGCGGGACTTTCTACGAGCAGTACTTC
-	TRBV30	-	TRBJ2-5	CAWSEQGFETQYF	TGTGCCTGGAGTGAACAGGGTTTTGAGACCCAGTACTTC
-	TRBV6-1	-	TRBJ1-5	CASRAGLRQGQPQHF	TGTGCCAGCAGGGCGGGGTTGAGGCAAGGACAGCCCCAGCATTTT
few	TRBV10-1	-	TRBJ1-1	CASSAAGITEAFF	TGCGCCAGCAGTGCGGCCGGGATCACTGAAGCTTTCTTT
-	TRBV5-4	-	TRBJ2-2	CASSPGMSGPRAGELFF	TGTGCCAGCAGCCCTGGAATGTCTGGGCCGAGGGCCGGGGAGCTGTTTTTT
-	TRBV29-1	-	TRBJ2-7	CSVEVQAGYEQYF	TGCAGCGTTGAGGTCCAGGCGGGCTACGAGCAGTACTTC
-	TRBV7-2	-	TRBJ2-3	CASSLGTLKGDTQYF	TGTGCCAGCAGTCTCGGGACTCTCAAGGGGGATACGCAGTATTTT
-	TRBV21-1	-	TRBJ2-1	CASSKGTSDEQFF	TGTGCCAGCAGCAAAGGGACTAGCGATGAGCAGTTCTTC
once	TRBV6-6	-	TRBJ2-7	CASSSDIAYEQYF	TGTGCCAGCAGCTCGGACATAGCCTACGAGCAGTACTTC
-	TRBV13	TRBD1	TRBJ1-1	CASSIGQVYTEAFF	TGTGCCAGCAGCATCGGACAGGTTTACACTGAAGCTTTCTTT
-	TRBV4-1	TRBD1	TRBJ1-2	CASSPIRGRDDGYTF	TGCGCCAGCAGCCCGATAAGGGGGCGAGACGATGGCTACACCTTC
-	TRBV7-2	TRBD1	TRBJ2-5	CASSFADRGDQETQYF	TGTGCCAGCAGCTTTGCGGACAGGGGGGACCAAGAGACCCAGTACTTC
-	TRBV9	-	TRBJ2-5	CASNSNSAWETQYF	TGTGCCAGCAATAGTAATAGCGCCTGGGAGACCCAGTACTTC
-	TRBV29-1	TRBD1	TRBJ2-7	CSVEGTGNYEQYF	TGCAGCGTTGAAGGGACAGGGAACTACGAGCAGTACTTC
-	TRBV9	-	TRBJ2-6	CASSVSPYRLQAGANVLTF	TGTGCCAGCAGCGTATCCCCCTATAGGCTCCAGGCTGGGGCCAACGTCCTGACTTTC
-	TRBV7-9	-	TRBJ1-5	CARDKGGASNQPQHF	TGTGCCAGAGACAAAGGAGGGGCGAGCAATCAGCCCCAGCATTTT
-	TRBV11-2	TRBD1	TRBJ1-2	CASSHASGQGINYGYTF	TGTGCCAGCAGCCACGCATCGGGACAGGGGATTAACTATGGCTACACCTTC
-	TRBV6-1	-	TRBJ1-5	CASSGSRAQHF	TGTGCCAGCAGTGGTTCCCGGGCCCAGCATTTT
-	TRBV10-3	TRBD2	TRBJ2-1	CAISESRLAGGGNEQFF	TGTGCCATCAGTGAGTCGCGGCTAGCGGGAGGGGGGAATGAGCAGTTCTTC
once	TRBV29-1	-	TRBJ1-1	CSVAGLLLTEAFF	TGCAGCGTTGCAGGGCTTTTGCTTACTGAAGCTTTCTTT
-	TRBV1	-	TRBJ2-4	CTSSQGPEGEIDRAGENIQYF	TGCACCAGCAGCCAAGGCCCCGAGGGGGAGATTGACAGGGCAGGGGAAAACATTCAGTACTTC
-	TRBV11-2	-	TRBJ2-7	CASSGTEYEQYF	TGTGCCAGCAGCGGGACTGAATACGAGCAGTACTTC
-	TRBV4-2	-	TRBJ2-2	CASSQDVGGTGELFF	TGTGCCAGCAGCCAAGATGTGGGCGGGACCGGGGAGCTGTTTTTT
-	TRBV5-4	TRBD2	TRBJ2-1	CASSSWTSGRYNEQFF	TGTGCCAGCAGCTCTTGGACTAGCGGGAGGTACAATGAGCAGTTCTTC
-	TRBV4-3	-	TRBJ2-1	CASSQDQDSSYNEQFF	TGCGCCAGCAGCCAAGATCAGGATAGCTCCTACAATGAGCAGTTCTTC